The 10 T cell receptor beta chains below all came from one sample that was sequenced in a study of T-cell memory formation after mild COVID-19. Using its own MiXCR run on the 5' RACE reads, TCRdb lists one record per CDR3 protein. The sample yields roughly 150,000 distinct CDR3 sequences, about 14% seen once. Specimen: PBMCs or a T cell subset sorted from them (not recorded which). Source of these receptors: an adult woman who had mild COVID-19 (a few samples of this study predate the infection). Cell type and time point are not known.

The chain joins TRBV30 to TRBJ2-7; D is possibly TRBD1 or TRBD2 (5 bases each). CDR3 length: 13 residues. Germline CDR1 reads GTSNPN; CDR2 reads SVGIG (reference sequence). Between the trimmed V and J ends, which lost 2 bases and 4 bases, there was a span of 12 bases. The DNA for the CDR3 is TGTGCCTGGAGTCCCGGGGACGGTTACGAGCAGTACTTC. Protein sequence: CAWSPGDGYEQYF.

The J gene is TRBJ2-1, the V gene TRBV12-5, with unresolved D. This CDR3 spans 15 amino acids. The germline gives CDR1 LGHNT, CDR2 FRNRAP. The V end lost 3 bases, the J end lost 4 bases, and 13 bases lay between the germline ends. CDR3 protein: CASGFFAYLYNEQFF. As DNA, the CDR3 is TGTGCTAGTGGTTTTTTCGCATATTTATACAATGAGCAGTTCTTC.

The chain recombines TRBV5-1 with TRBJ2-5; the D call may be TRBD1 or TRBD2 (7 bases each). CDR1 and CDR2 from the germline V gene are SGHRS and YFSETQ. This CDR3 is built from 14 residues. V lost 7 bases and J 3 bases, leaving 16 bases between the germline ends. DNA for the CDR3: TGCGCCAGCGGGGAGGGGGCAGGCGAAGAGACCCAGTACTTC. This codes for CASGEGAGEETQYF.

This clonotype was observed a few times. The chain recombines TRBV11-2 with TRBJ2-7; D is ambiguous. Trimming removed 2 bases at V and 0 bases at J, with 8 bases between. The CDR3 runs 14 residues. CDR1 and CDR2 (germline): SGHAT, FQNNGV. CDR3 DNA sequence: TGTGCCAGCAGCTTATCCGGCCTCTCCTACGAGCAGTACTTC. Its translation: CASSLSGLSYEQYF. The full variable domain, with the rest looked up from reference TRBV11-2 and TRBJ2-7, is EAGVAQSPRYKIIEKRQSVAFWCNPISGHATLYWYQQILGQGPKLLIQFQNNGVVDDSQLPKDRFSAERLKGVDSTLKIQPAKLEDSAVYLCASSLSGLSYEQYFGPGTRLTVT.

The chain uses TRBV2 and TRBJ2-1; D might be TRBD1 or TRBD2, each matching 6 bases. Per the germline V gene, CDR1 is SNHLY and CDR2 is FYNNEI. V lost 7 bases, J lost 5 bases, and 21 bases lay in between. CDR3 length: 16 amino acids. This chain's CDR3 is CASMGRGTPINNEQFF. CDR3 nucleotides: TGTGCCAGCATGGGGCGCGGGACACCGATCAACAATGAGCAGTTCTTC.

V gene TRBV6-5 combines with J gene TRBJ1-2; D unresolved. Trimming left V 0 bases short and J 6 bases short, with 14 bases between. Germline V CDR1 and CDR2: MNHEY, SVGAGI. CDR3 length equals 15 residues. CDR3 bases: TGTGCCAGCAGTTACTCGAGTTTCGAGAGGGATGGCTACACCTTC. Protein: CASSYSSFERDGYTF.

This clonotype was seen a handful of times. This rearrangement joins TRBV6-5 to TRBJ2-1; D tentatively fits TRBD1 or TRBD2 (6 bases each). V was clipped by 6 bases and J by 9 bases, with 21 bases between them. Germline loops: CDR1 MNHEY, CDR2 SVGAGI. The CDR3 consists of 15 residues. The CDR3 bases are TGTGCCAGCAGACGAGGGGGGATGAGTCCTACTGAGCAGTTCTTC. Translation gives CASRRGGMSPTEQFF.

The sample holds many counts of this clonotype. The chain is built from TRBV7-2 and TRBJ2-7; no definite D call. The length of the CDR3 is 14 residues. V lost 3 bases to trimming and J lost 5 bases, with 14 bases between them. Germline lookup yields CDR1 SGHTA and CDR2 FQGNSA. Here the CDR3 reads CASSLQADRHEQYF. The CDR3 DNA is TGTGCCAGCAGCTTGCAGGCGGATAGACACGAGCAGTACTTC.

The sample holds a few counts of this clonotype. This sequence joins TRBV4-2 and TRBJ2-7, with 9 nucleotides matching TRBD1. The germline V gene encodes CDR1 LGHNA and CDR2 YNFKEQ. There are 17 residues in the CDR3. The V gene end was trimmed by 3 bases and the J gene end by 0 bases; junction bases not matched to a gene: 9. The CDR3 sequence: CASSQVVGQGVSYEQYF. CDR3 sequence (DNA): TGTGCCAGCAGCCAGGTAGTGGGACAGGGAGTCTCCTACGAGCAGTACTTC.

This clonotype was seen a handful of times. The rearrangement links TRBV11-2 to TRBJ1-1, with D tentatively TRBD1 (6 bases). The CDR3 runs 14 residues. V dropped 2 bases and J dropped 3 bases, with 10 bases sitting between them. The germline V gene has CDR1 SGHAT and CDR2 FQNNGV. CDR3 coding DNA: TGTGCCAGCAGCTTACGGGGGGCGTACACTGAAGCTTTCTTT. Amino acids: CASSLRGAYTEAFF.